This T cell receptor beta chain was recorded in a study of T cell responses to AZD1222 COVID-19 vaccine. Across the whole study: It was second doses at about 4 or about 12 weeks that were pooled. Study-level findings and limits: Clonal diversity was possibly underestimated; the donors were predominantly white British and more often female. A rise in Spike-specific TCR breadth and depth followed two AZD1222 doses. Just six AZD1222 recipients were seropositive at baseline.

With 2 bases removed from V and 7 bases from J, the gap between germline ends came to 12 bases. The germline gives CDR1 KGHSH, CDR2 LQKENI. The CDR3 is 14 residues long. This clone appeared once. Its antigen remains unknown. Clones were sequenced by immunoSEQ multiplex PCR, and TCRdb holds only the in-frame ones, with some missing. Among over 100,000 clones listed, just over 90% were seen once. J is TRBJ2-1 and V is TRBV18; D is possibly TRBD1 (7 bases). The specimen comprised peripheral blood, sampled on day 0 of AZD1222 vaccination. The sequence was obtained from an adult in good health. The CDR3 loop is CASSPYPGGNEQFF. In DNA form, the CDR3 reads TGTGCCAGCTCACCATATCCAGGGGGGAATGAGCAGTTCTTC.